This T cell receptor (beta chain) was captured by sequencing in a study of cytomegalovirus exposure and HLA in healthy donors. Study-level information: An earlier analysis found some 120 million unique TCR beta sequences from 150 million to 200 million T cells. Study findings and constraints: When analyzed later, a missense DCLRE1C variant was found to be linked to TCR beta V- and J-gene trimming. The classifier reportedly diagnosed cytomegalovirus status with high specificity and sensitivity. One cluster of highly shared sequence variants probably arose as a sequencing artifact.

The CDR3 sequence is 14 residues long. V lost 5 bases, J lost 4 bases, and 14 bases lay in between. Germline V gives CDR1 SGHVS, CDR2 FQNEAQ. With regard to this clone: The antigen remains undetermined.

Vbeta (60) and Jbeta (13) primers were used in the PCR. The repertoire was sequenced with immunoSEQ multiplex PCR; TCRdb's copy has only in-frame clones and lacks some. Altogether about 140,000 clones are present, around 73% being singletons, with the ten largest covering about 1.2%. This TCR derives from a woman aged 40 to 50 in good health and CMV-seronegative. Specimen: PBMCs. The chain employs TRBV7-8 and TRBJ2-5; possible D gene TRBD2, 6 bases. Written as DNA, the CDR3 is TGTGCCAGCAGCGTGGGGGGAGCACGAGAGACCCAGTACTTC. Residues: CASSVGGARETQYF.